This T cell receptor beta chain derives from a study of T cell clonotyping in hematopoietic cell transplantation. Using immunoSEQ multiplex PCR, the repertoire was profiled, and TCRdb retains in-frame clones only, with some absent. The sample has 69,000 or so clones, 85% to 95% seen once; the top ten hold roughly 1.5%. CDR1 and CDR2 from the germline V gene are MDHEN and SYDVKM. Unmatched junction bases numbered 5, after V lost 6 bases and J lost 0 bases. CDR3 length: 17 amino acids. This chain links TRBV28 with TRBJ2-7; 16 bases align to TRBD2. The clonotype originates from a man between 45 and 60 years old in good health. Some clones in this sample may be carry-over from other donors' samples. The sample consisted of peripheral blood mononuclear cells. The DNA of the CDR3 is TGTGCCAGCAGCTCGGGACTAGCGGGAGGGCGCTCCTACGAGCAGTACTTC. Translating gives CASSSGLAGGRSYEQYF.